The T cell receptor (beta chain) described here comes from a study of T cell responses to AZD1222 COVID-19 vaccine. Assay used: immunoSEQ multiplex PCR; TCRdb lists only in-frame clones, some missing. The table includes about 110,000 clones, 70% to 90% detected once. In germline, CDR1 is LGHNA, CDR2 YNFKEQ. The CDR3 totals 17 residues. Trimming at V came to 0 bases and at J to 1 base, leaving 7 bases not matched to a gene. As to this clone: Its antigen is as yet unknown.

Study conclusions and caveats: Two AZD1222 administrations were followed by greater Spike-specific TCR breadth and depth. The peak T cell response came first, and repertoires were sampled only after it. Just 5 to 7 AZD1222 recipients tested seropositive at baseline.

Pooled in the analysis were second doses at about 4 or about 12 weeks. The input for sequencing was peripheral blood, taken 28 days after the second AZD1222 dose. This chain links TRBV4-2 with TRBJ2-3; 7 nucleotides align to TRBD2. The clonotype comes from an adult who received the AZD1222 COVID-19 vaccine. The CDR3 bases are TGTGCCAGCAGCCAAGATCTTCTCAGCGGGGGCACAGATACGCAGTATTTT. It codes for CASSQDLLSGGTDTQYF.